This TCR beta chain emerged from a study of T-cell memory formation after mild COVID-19. Germline assignment: CDR1 MDHEN and CDR2 SYDVKM. V lost 6 bases, J lost 4 bases, and 6 bases lay in between. The CDR3 runs to 11 residues. Study-wide findings and caveats: Prior to infection, memory already included some responding clones, suggesting cross-reactive memory joined. CD4+ contracting clones were found mainly in CM and EM, and CD8+ ones in EMRA. The study found balanced CD4/CD8 in clones contracting day 15 to 85 and a CD4+ lean in later expanders.

About this clonotype itself: As yet, its antigen is unknown.

With constant-segment primers, 5'RACE yielded cDNA libraries of TCR alpha and TCR beta that carried sample barcodes and UMIs. TCRdb reprocessed the 5' RACE reads with MiXCR, giving one entry per CDR3 protein. The sample records about 190,000 distinct CDR3 sequences, over 9.5% being singletons. What was sequenced was PBMCs or a T cell subset sorted from them (not recorded which). The sequence was collected from a man aged 18 to 30 who had mild COVID-19 (a few samples of this study predate the infection). Cell type and time point are not known. V and J are TRBV28 and TRBJ2-5, with D perhaps given as TRBD1 or TRBD2 (5 bases each). DNA of the CDR3: TGTGCCAGCAGAGGGACAGAGACCCAGTACTTC. Protein: CASRGTETQYF.